The 2 T cell receptor beta chains in this list originate from one sample, sequenced in a study of T-cell reconstitution after alpha-beta-depleted transplantation in children. Preparation of the TCRbeta library involved a method that used unique molecular identifiers. TCRdb independently ran MiXCR on the PCR reads; one entry per CDR3 protein. This table holds some 300,000 distinct CDR3 sequences, 10% found once. The source was PBMCs from the stem cell graft donor, collected from the stem cell graft. The origin of the receptors is a human donor who donated a stem cell graft to a child with acute lymphoblastic leukemia.

This sequence joins TRBV7-2 and TRBJ2-2, with D maybe TRBD2 (6 bases). V lost 7 bases and J 5 bases, leaving 17 bases between the germline ends. This CDR3 contains 15 residues. Germline lookup yields CDR1 SGHTA and CDR2 FQGNSA. CDR3 sequence reads: CASTPTAAGTGELFF. The CDR3, as DNA: TGTGCCAGCACCCCCACCGCCGCGGGGACCGGGGAGCTGTTTTTT.

With respect to this clonotype: One end of the junction does not line up with germline, which may come from a read error. The V and J genes are TRBV29-1 and TRBJ2-7; tentatively, D is TRBD2 (6 bases). CDR3 length: 13 amino acids. Germline CDR1 SQVTM, CDR2 ANQGSEA. The CDR3 DNA sequence: TGCGGCGTGAGGGGACTCCTCTCCTACGAGCAGTACTTC. Its protein is CGVRGLLSYEQYF.